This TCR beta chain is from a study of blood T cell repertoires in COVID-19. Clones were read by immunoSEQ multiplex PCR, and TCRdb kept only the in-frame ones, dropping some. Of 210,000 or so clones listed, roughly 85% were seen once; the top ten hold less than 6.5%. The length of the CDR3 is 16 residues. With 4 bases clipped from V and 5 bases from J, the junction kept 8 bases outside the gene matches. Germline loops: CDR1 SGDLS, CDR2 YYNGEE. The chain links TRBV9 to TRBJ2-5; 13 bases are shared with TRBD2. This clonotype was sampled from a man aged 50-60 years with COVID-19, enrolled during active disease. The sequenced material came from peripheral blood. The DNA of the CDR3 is TGTGCCAGCAGCTCAGGGACTAGCGGGGCCGTGGAGACCCAGTACTTC. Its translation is CASSSGTSGAVETQYF.